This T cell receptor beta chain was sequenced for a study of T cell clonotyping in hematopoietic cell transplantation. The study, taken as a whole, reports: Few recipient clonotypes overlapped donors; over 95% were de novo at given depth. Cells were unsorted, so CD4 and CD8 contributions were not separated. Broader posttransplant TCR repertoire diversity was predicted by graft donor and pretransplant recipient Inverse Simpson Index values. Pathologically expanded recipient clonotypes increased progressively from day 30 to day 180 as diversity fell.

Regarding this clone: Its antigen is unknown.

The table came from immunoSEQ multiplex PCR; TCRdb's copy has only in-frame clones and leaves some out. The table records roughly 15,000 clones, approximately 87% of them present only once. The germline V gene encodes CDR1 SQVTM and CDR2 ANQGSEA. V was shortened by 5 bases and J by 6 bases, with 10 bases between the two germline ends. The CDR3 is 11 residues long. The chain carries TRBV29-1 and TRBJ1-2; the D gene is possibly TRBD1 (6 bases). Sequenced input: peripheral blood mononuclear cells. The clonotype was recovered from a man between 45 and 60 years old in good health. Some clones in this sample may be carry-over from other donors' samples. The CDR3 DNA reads TGCAGCGTTCGGCAGGGGAATGGCTACACCTTC. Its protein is CSVRQGNGYTF.